This T cell receptor beta chain comes out of a study of T cell responses to AZD1222 COVID-19 vaccine (dated by TCRdb to the early 2020s). Some background on the complete study: Because spike-specific TCR depth and breadth did not differ between the two schedules, AZD1222 recipients who got a second dose at roughly 4 weeks were pooled with those who got a second dose at roughly 12 weeks. Enrollment into the trials was organized by age into subgroups of 18-55, 56-69 and 70-plus years, and those subgroups contained approximately 160, 26 and 62 TCR-sequenced participants, respectively. TCR sequencing covered fewer than 250 trial participants: about 210 given two doses of AZD1222 and 26 given two doses of MenACWY control vaccine. Overall study results and their limits: In the small 56-69-year group, the increase in depth fell short of significance, most likely because of low power. Participants were mostly white British, with more females than males. The authors suggested clonal diversity may have been underestimated. Spike-specific TCR breadth and depth rose significantly after two AZD1222 doses compared with day 0 and with MenACWY recipients. Reportedly, close to half of the unique spike-specific TCRs recognized epitopes lying outside the regions that are mutated in the B.1.351 and B.1.1.7 variants. Because no samples from the day 14 peak response were available, repertoires could be characterized only after the peak T cell response. Conclusions about previously exposed vaccinees are limited, since just a handful of AZD1222 recipients were seropositive for SARS-CoV-2 at baseline. Vaccine-associated CD4 TCRs spanned the whole spike protein, with dominant responses in regions 160-218 and 743-854.

The time point tag for this specimen amounts to: baseline before first vaccination. Vaccinee samples were obtained from the UK trials COV001 and COV002, which included a single-blind randomized controlled phase 2/3 trial of AZD1222 (ChAdOx1 nCoV-19) in healthy adults. For TCRbeta chain sequencing, PBMC samples were collected from trial participants at day 0 and at day 28 after the second dose. The CDR3 regions of human TCRbeta chains were analyzed by immunosequencing. As for the authors' bioinformatics: Repertoire TCRs were matched against a reference library of SARS-CoV-2-specific TCRs generated with the MIRA antigen-specificity platform. Breadth was defined as the fraction of unique TCRs that were SARS-CoV-2-associated, and depth was defined as the fraction of total T cells that were SARS-CoV-2-associated. Using the MIRA data, each spike-specific TCR was mapped to the spike region that the TCR reacts to and placed in a CD4 or CD8 class. Log10-transformed breadth and depth values were compared by one-way ANOVA with Sidak's multiple comparisons tests. TCRdb holds this immuneACCESS table with in-frame rearrangements only. Some clones are missing; in checked studies, unresolved V genes explain under half, and the rest has no known cause. V and J calls and clone size follow that table, whereas D and trimming were derived from the DNA. This sample holds 100,000 to 150,000 clones; roughly 90% were observed only once. Roughly 4% of the sample rests with the top ten.

In regard to this clone: It lacks a known antigen. No much larger clone exists at a distance of one base, and base qualities are not known.

This specimen consisted of peripheral blood, obtained on day 0 of AZD1222 vaccination. The receptor comes from an adult in good health.

The nucleotides are TGTGCCACCAGCAGATCCGCGGGACAGGGGTACGAGCAGTACTTC. This is translated as CATSRSAGQGYEQYF. Recombination linked TRBV15 to TRBJ2-7, with 10 middle bases fitting TRBD1. CDR1 and CDR2, looked up from the germline V gene (reference sequence), are LNHNV and YYDKDF. The germline V end is reduced by 2 bases and the J end by 4 bases; junction bases left unmatched: 5. From its cysteine to its phenylalanine, the CDR3 spans 15 amino acids. The entry retains the CDR3 DNA only, 45 bases that are in frame from base 1.